This T cell receptor beta chain was sequenced for a study of human T cells and chemical hapten exposure. Study-level information: Upper back patch tests used 0.01% DPC, scored after 6 days. Study conclusions and caveats: TCRs exceeding a frequency of 1 in 1000 stayed unchanged under DPC sensitization.

Worth noting for this clonotype: No antigen is known for it.

The germline V gene encodes CDR1 MNHEY and CDR2 SMNVEV (reference sequence). There are 13 residues in the CDR3. Trimming shortened V by 3 bases and J by 2 bases, and 6 bases separated the two germline ends. TCRdb reanalysed the RACE reads using MiXCR and keeps one entry per CDR3 protein. The sample has about 190,000 distinct CDR3 sequences, about 25% seen once. Noted time point: patch test 3, about 24 weeks after DPC sensitization. Specified treatment: therapeutic diphenylcyclopropenone sensitization with weekly scalp DPC. At every patch-test visit, blood was drawn before the patch test was applied. People who gave samples had alopecia, were 18 to 70 years old, and were suitable for DPC.

The specimen was whole blood, collected in connection with sensitization to the hapten diphenylcyclopropenone (DPC). This receptor was identified in a woman in her thirties or forties with alopecia areata. Some clones in this sample may be carry-over from other donors' samples. The chain is built from TRBV27 and TRBJ2-3; D might be TRBD2 (5 bases). The CDR3 nucleotides read TGTGCCAGCAGTTTGGGAGTCACAGATACGCAGTATTTT. Protein product: CASSLGVTDTQYF.